These 22 T cell receptor beta chains share one sample of origin, sequenced in a study of cytomegalovirus exposure and HLA in healthy donors. 13 Jbeta primers and 60 Vbeta primers were used for the PCR. Using immunoSEQ multiplex PCR, the repertoire was profiled, and TCRdb retains in-frame clones only, with some absent. The sample comprises some 60,000 clones, around 87% of which are singletons, and approximately 1.4% rests with the top ten. Material: PBMCs. These receptor sequences come from a man younger than 30 in good health and CMV-seronegative.

The gene calls are TRBV10-3 and TRBJ1-1; TRBD1 agrees at 7 bases. This CDR3 spans 19 amino acids. V shed 3 bases, J shed 5 bases, and the junction held 21 bases outside the gene matches. Germline loops: CDR1 ENHRY, CDR2 SYGVKD. Here the CDR3 reads CAISDRSLLSYQGGTEAFF. The CDR3 coding sequence is TGTGCCATCAGTGACCGATCCCTCCTATCTTACCAGGGGGGAACTGAAGCTTTCTTT.

V is TRBV11-3 and J is TRBJ1-1, with D maybe TRBD1 (5 bases). Germline CDR1 and CDR2: SGHNT and YENEEA. The CDR3 consists of 11 residues. V lost 8 bases and J 6 bases, leaving 10 bases between the germline ends. The CDR3 bases are TGTGCCAGCCTAGGGGCGGCTGAAGCTTTCTTT. Amino acid sequence: CASLGAAEAFF.

The J gene is TRBJ1-2, the V gene TRBV11-2; 8 bases agree with TRBD1. Per the germline V gene, CDR1 is SGHAT and CDR2 is FQNNGV. This CDR3 contains 14 residues. V shed 1 base and J 4 bases; nucleotides not matched to a gene: 2. This CDR3 is CASSLADRVYGYTF. The CDR3 DNA follows: TGTGCCAGCAGCTTAGCGGACAGGGTCTATGGCTACACCTTC.

The chain combines TRBV6-1 with TRBJ2-5; tentative D call: TRBD1 (5 bases). The CDR3 contains 13 residues. CDR1 and CDR2 from the germline V gene are MNHNS and SASEGT. The V end lost 4 bases, the J end lost 7 bases, and 13 bases lay between the germline ends. This chain's CDR3 is CASSAAGIGTQYF. CDR3 nucleotide sequence: TGTGCCAGCAGTGCGGCAGGGATCGGGACCCAGTACTTC.

The chain combines TRBV7-9 with TRBJ1-5; 9 positions agree with TRBD1. The germline V gene has CDR1 SEHNR and CDR2 FQNEAQ (reference sequence). Trimming at V came to 4 bases and at J to 4 bases, leaving 5 bases not matched to a gene. This CDR3 comprises 15 residues. DNA for the CDR3: TGTGCCAGCAGCTGGGGACAGGGCAAAAATCAGCCCCAGCATTTT. Residues: CASSWGQGKNQPQHF.

The chain recombines TRBV7-6 with TRBJ2-2; TRBD1 aligns across 9 bases. CDR3 length: 15 amino acids. V shed 4 bases, J shed 3 bases, and the junction held 3 bases outside the gene matches. The germline V gene encodes CDR1 SGHVS and CDR2 FNYEAQ. The CDR3 nucleotides read TGTGCCAGCAGCTCCGGGACAGGGCACACCGGGGAGCTGTTTTTT. Protein sequence: CASSSGTGHTGELFF.

This clone was picked up a small number of times. The J gene is TRBJ2-3, the V gene TRBV9; 12 bases are shared with TRBD2. Germline CDR1 is SGDLS and CDR2 is YYNGEE. The CDR3 covers 17 residues. V was clipped by 3 bases and J by 2 bases; unmatched bases: 7. The CDR3 region is CASSDTRTSGTTDTQYF. CDR3 in DNA: TGTGCCAGCAGCGATACCCGGACTAGCGGGACCACAGATACGCAGTATTTT.

The chain couples TRBV9 to TRBJ1-1, with no clear D. With 6 bases removed from V and 7 bases from J, the gap between germline ends came to 19 bases. CDR1 is SGDLS and CDR2 is YYNGEE in the germline V gene. The CDR3 has 14 amino acids. Here the CDR3 reads CASNSGSEVGEAFF. CDR3 coding DNA: TGTGCCAGCAATTCCGGGTCCGAAGTTGGTGAAGCTTTCTTT. Based on the CDR3 plus reference TRBV9 and TRBJ1-1, the full variable domain is DSGVTQTPKHLITATGQRVTLRCSPRSGDLSVYWYQQSLDQGLQFLIQYYNGEERAKGNILERFSAQQFPDLHSELNLSSLELGDSALYFCASNSGSEVGEAFFGQGTRLTVV.

The chain uses TRBV29-1 and TRBJ1-5, with 9 nucleotides matching TRBD1. The CDR3 runs to 13 residues. Germline CDR1 reads SQVTM; CDR2 reads ANQGSEA. V gave up 7 bases and J gave up 4 bases; unmatched junction bases: 5. The CDR3 DNA reads as TGCAGCGCCAAGACAGGGGGGAATCAGCCCCAGCATTTT. Amino acids: CSAKTGGNQPQHF.

This clone was seen once. J is TRBJ2-5 and V is TRBV2; 7 nucleotides match TRBD1. V lost 7 bases and J lost 5; bases outside the gene matches: 16. Germline loops: CDR1 SNHLY, CDR2 FYNNEI. CDR3 length: 16 amino acids. CDR3 sequence: CASTVGWAGRGETQYF. In nucleotides, the CDR3 is TGTGCCAGCACCGTTGGGTGGGCGGGCAGGGGGGAGACCCAGTACTTC.

The CDR3 loop reads CASAAAGSGNTIYF. CDR3 sequence (DNA): TGTGCCAGCGCTGCAGCAGGCTCTGGAAACACCATATATTTT. The chain couples TRBV6-5 to TRBJ1-3; D is ambiguous. The ends were cut back, 8 bases at V and 0 bases at J, with 11 bases in the middle. Germline CDR1 reads MNHEY; CDR2 reads SVGAGI. There are 14 residues in the CDR3.

The CDR3 protein is CASSNSDRGDTEAFF. The DNA for the CDR3 is TGTGCCAGCAGCAATTCGGACAGGGGGGACACTGAAGCTTTCTTT. The V call is TRBV7-9, the J call TRBJ1-1; the match to TRBD1 covers 10 bases. Per germline, CDR1 SEHNR and CDR2 FQNEAQ (reference sequence). The V segment lost 5 bases and the J segment 3 bases; nucleotides outside the gene matches: 6. CDR3 length: 15 amino acids. The variable domain in full, completed from reference TRBV7-9 and TRBJ1-1, reads DTGVSQNPRHKITKRGQNVTFRCDPISEHNRLYWYRQTLGQGPEFLTYFQNEAQLEKSRLLSDRFSAERPKGSFSTLEIQRTEQGDSAMYLCASSNSDRGDTEAFFGQGTRLTVV.

This clone was counted between two and nine times. The chain is built from TRBV5-1 and TRBJ1-2, with a tentative D call TRBD1 (6 bases). Germline-derived CDR1 and CDR2 are SGHRS and YFSETQ. Trimming took 4 bases from V and 3 from J, leaving 16 bases between them. CDR3 length: 15 amino acids. This CDR3 reads CASSQSPGQYYGYTF. The CDR3 nucleotides are TGCGCCAGCAGCCAATCCCCCGGACAGTACTATGGCTACACCTTC.

J is TRBJ2-2 and V is TRBV10-3; possibly TRBD2 for D (5 bases). Per the germline V gene, CDR1 is ENHRY and CDR2 is SYGVKD. V was shortened by 3 bases and J by 2 bases, with 16 bases between the two germline ends. CDR3 length: 17 amino acids. In nucleotides, the CDR3 is TGTGCCATCAGTGAACGGGAAAAATACCCCAACACCGGGGAGCTGTTTTTT. This sequence encodes CAISEREKYPNTGELFF.

The chain carries TRBV29-1 and TRBJ2-2; the D gene is possibly TRBD2 (5 bases). V lost 2 bases and J 6 bases, leaving 13 bases between the germline ends. The CDR3 covers 14 residues. Germline loops: CDR1 SQVTM, CDR2 ANQGSEA. CDR3 DNA sequence: TGCAGCGTTGAACTATCGATGGAGGCCGGGGAGCTGTTTTTT. Its translation: CSVELSMEAGELFF.

The chain links TRBV30 to TRBJ1-6; 9 bases fit TRBD1. Germline CDR1 GTSNPN, CDR2 SVGIG (reference sequence). The CDR3 runs to 14 residues. V trimming: 5 bases; J trimming: 10 bases; junction bases outside the gene matches: 9. In DNA form, the CDR3 reads TGTGCCTGGGAGGGGGGGACAGGGAAATCACCCCTCCACTTT. Its protein is CAWEGGTGKSPLHF.

This clone was observed a single time. The gene calls are TRBV6-1 and TRBJ2-3, with D perhaps TRBD2 (6 bases). V was cut by 1 base and J by 3 bases, with 11 bases left in between. The CDR3 covers 15 residues. Per the germline V gene, CDR1 is MNHNS and CDR2 is SASEGT. CDR3 loop: CASSEVGLGTDTQYF. The DNA of the CDR3 is TGTGCCAGCAGTGAAGTGGGACTTGGAACAGATACGCAGTATTTT.

The chain uses TRBV5-1 and TRBJ2-2; 9 bases are shared with TRBD2. With 5 bases clipped from V and 6 bases from J, the junction kept 8 bases outside the gene matches. This CDR3 comprises 15 residues. Germline V gene lookup returns CDR1 SGHRS and CDR2 YFSETQ. CDR3 in amino acids: CASRPTGLASGELFF. The CDR3 DNA is TGCGCCAGCAGACCCACGGGACTAGCTTCCGGGGAGCTGTTTTTT.

This chain links TRBV5-1 with TRBJ2-7, with 9 bases matching TRBD1. This CDR3 comprises 14 residues. Germline CDR1 and CDR2: SGHRS and YFSETQ. Trimming took 4 bases from V and 6 from J; bases not matched to a gene: 8. The CDR3 coding sequence is TGCGCCAGCAGCATCCGGGACAGGGTAGGCGAGCAGTACTTC. Encoded protein: CASSIRDRVGEQYF.

The chain has TRBV28 and TRBJ1-3; D unresolved. The V gene's germline CDR1 is MDHEN and CDR2 SYDVKM. The V end lost 3 bases, the J end lost 0 bases, and 6 bases lay between the germline ends. The CDR3 loop spans 14 amino acids. Here the CDR3 reads CASSLAASGNTIYF. The CDR3 region has the DNA TGTGCCAGCAGTTTGGCGGCCTCTGGAAACACCATATATTTT. The full variable domain, its missing parts supplied by reference TRBV28 and TRBJ1-3, is DVKVTQSSRYLVKRTGEKVFLECVQDMDHENMFWYRQDPGLGLRLIYFSYDVKMKEKGDIPEGYSVSREKKERFSLILESASTNQTSMYLCASSLAASGNTIYFGEGSWLTVV.

The V and J genes are TRBV29-1 and TRBJ1-4; no reliable D call. V lost 4 bases and J lost 4, with 10 bases in between. CDR1 and CDR2 (germline): SQVTM, ANQGSEA. The CDR3 is made up of 13 amino acids. In nucleotides, the CDR3 is TGCAGCGTTGGTGGCAGTCTTAATGAAAAACTGTTTTTT. Protein product: CSVGGSLNEKLFF.

The chain couples TRBV5-1 to TRBJ2-3; possible D gene TRBD2, 6 bases. The length of the CDR3 is 14 residues. CDR1 and CDR2 (germline): SGHRS, YFSETQ. The V and J ends lost 4 bases and 2 bases respectively, with 11 bases between them. The CDR3 DNA reads as TGCGCCAGCAGCCCGGGACTTCTCACAGATACGCAGTATTTT. It yields the protein CASSPGLLTDTQYF.